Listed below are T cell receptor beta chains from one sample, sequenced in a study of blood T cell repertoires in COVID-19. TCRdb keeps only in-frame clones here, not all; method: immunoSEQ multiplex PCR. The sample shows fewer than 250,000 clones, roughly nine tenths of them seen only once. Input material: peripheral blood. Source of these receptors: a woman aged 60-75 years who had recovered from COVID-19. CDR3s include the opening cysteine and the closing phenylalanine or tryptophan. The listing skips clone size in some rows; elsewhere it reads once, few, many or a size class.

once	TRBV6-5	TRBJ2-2	CASSYTGGERDGELFF
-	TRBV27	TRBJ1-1	CASSLNGQGLLAFF
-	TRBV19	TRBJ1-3	CASSITGASGNTIYF
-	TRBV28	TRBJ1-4	CASYAGATNEKLFF
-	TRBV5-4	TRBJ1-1	CASSFSGTENTEAFF
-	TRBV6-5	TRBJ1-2	CAHKTGTFDGYTF
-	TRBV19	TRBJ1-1	CASSIAGGTEAFF
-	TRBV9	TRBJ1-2	CASSPQGPHGYTF
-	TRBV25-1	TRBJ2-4	CASSGRLGTGAQNIQYF
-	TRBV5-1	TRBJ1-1	CASSLDRGLNTEAFF
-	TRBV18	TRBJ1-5	CASSPSNRANQPQHF
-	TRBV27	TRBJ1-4	CASSASRSGEKLFF
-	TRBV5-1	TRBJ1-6	CASSPQGVPNSPLHF
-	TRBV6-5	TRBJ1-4	CASTKQGNEKLFF
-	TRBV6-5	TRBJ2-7	CASRLLTSGLGEQYF
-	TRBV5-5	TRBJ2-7	CASSPQVYEQYF
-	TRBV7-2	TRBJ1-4	CASSLMAVNEKLFF
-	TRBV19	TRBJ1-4	CASSAPGTGVNEKLFF
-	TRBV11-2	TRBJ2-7	CASRTAGYEQYF
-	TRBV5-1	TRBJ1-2	CASSLAEPGYGYTF
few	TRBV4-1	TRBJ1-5	CASSQDPTGNQPQHF
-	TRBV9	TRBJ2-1	CASSAPSGGDYNEQFF
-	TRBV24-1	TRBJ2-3	CATSDFVRGTTDTQYF
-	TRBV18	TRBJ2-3	CATGTSGYTDTQYF
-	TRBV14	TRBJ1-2	CASSQDSVGYTF
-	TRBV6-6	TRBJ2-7	CASSSTEAVQYF
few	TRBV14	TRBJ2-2	CASSRGLADTGELFF
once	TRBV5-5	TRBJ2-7	CASSFPGTVYEQYF
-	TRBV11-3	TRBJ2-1	CASSLVGASAEQFF
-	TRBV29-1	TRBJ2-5	CSVAGQGGNQETQYF
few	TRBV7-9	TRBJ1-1	CASSLTVNTEAFF
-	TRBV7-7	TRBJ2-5	CASSFVAGGETQYF
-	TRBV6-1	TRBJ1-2	CASSELRGAGYGYTF
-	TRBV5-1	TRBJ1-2	CASSLTDGVYGYTF
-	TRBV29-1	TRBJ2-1	CSVTLPGQGYNEQFF
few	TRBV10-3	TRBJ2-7	CAVHTDRDRETYEQYF
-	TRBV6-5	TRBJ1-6	CATRGQGANNSPLHF
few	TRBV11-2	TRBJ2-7	CASSLLLGQARYF
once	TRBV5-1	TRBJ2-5	CASSLARGEEETQYF
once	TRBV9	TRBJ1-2	CASSVDSRGRSGYGYTF
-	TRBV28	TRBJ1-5	CASSLMQGQDQPQHF
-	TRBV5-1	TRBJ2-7	CASSPNLRLAGYEQYF
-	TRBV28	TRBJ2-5	CASSLNSNLQETQYF
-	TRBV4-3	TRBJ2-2	CASSQEFALTARNTGELFF
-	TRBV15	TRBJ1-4	CATAGSTNEKLFF
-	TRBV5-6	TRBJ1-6	CASSLIGDRAGNSPLHF
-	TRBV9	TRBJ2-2	CASSALLAGTGYTGELFF
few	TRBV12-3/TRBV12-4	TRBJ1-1	CASSFLRDTEAFF